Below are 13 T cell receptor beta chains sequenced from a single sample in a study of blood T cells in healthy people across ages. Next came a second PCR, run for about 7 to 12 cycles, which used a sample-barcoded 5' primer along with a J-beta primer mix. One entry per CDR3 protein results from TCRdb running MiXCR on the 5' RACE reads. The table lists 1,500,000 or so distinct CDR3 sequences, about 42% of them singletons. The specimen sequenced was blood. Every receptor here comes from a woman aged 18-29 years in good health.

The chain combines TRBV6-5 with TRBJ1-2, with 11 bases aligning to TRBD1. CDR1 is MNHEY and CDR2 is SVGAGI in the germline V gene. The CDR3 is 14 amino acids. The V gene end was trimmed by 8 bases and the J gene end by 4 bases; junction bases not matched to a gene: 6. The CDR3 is CASGNGQGAYGYTF. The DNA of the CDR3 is TGTGCCAGCGGTAACGGACAGGGGGCCTATGGCTACACCTTC.

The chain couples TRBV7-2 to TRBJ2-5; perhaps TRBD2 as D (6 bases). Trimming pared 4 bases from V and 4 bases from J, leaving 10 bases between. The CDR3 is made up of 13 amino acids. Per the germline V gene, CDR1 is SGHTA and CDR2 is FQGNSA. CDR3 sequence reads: CASSSTRRETQYF. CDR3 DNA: TGTGCCAGCAGCTCGACTAGAAGAGAGACCCAGTACTTC.

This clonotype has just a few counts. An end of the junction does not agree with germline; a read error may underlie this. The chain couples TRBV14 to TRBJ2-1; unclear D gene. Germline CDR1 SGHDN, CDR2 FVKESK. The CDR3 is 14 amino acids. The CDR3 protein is CTSSQSRLSDEQFF. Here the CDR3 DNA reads TGTACCAGCAGCCAAAGTCGTTTATCTGATGAGCAGTTCTTC.

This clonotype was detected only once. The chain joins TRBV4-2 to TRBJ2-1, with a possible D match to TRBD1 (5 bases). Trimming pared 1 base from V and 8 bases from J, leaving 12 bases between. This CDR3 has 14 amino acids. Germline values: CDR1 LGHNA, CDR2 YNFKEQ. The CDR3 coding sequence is TGTGCCAGCAGCCAAGCCGGACAACGCCATGAGCAGTTCTTC. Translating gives CASSQAGQRHEQFF.

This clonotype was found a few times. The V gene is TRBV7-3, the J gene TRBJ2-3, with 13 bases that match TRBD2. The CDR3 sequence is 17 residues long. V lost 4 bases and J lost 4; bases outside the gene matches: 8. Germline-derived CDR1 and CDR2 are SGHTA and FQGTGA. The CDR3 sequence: CASSSSRTSGSADTQYF. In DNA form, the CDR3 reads TGTGCCAGCAGCTCGTCACGGACTAGCGGGAGCGCAGATACGCAGTATTTT.

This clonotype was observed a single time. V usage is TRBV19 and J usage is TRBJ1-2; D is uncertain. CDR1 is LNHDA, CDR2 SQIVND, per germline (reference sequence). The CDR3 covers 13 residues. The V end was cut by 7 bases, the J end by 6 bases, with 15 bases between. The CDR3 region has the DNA TGTGCCAGTAACTATGAGGGCCCTGATGGCTACACCTTC. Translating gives CASNYEGPDGYTF. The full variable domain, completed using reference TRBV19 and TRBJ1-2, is DGGITQSPKYLFRKEGQNVTLSCEQNLNHDAMYWYRQDPGQGLRLIYYSQIVNDFQKGDIAEGYSVSREKKESFPLTVTSAQKNPTAFYLCASNYEGPDGYTFGSGTRLTVV.

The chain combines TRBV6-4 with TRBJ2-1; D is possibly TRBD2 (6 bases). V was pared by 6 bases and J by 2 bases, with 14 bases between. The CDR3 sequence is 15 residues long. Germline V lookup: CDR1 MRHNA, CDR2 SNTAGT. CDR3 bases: TGTGCCAGCAGCCGGGACTCCGTCGCCTACAATGAGCAGTTCTTC. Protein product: CASSRDSVAYNEQFF.

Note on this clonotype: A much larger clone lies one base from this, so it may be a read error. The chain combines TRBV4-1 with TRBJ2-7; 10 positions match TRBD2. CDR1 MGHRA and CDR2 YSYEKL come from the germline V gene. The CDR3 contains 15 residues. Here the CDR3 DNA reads TGCGCCAGCAGCCAAGGACTAGCGGGCTCCTACAAGCAGTACTTC. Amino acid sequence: CASSQGLAGSYKQYF.

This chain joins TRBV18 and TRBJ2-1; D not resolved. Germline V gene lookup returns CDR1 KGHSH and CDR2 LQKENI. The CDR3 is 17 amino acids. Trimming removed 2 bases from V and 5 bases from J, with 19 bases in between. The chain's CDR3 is CASSPAEYRAVNNEQFF. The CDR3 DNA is TGTGCCAGCTCACCAGCCGAGTACCGGGCGGTAAACAATGAGCAGTTCTTC. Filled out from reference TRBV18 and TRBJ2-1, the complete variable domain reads NAGVMQNPRHLVRRRGQEARLRCSPMKGHSHVYWYRQLPEEGLKFMVYLQKENIIDESGMPKERFSAEFPKEGPSILRIQQVVRGDSAAYFCASSPAEYRAVNNEQFFGPGTRLTVL.

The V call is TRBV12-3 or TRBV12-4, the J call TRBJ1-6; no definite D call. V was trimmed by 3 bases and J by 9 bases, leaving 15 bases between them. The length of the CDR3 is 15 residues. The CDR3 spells CASSFLDRGPSPLHF. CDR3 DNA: TGTGCCAGCAGTTTTTTAGACCGAGGTCCTTCACCCCTCCACTTT.

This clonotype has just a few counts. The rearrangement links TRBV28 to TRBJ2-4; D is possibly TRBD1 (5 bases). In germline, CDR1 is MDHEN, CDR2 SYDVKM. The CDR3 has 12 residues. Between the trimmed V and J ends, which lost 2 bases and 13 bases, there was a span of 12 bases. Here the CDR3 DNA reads TGTGCCAGCAGTTTAACCGCAGGGTTCCAGTACTTC. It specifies CASSLTAGFQYF.

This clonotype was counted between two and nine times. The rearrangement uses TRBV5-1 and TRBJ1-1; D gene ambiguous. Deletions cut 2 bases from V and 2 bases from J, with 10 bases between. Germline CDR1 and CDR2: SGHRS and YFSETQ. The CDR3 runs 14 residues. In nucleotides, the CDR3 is TGCGCCAGCAGCTTCCATCCGGCCAACACTGAAGCTTTCTTT. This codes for CASSFHPANTEAFF.

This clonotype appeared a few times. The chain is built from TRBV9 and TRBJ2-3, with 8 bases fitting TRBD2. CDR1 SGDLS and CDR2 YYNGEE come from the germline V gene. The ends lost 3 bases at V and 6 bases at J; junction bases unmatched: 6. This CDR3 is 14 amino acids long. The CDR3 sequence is CASSDGLAGDTQYF. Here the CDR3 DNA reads TGTGCCAGCAGCGACGGACTAGCAGGGGATACGCAGTATTTT. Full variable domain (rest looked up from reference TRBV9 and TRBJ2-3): DSGVTQTPKHLITATGQRVTLRCSPRSGDLSVYWYQQSLDQGLQFLIQYYNGEERAKGNILERFSAQQFPDLHSELNLSSLELGDSALYFCASSDGLAGDTQYFGPGTRLTVL.